This TCR beta chain was sequenced for a study of Ad26.COV2.S vaccination and SARS-CoV-2 variants (dated by TCRdb to the early 2020s). For context, the study as a whole: Vaccine-arm donors were drawn from COV1001, a multicentre, randomized, double-blind, placebo-controlled phase I-IIa trial of Ad26.COV2.S in healthy adults. Ad26.COV2.S was administered intramuscularly at 5 x 10^10 or 1 x 10^11 viral particles, either as a single shot or as two shots given 56 days apart. Sequencing of the TCRbeta repertoire served to evaluate the specificity and breadth of SARS-CoV-2-reactive T cell receptors following Ad26.COV2.S vaccination. A total of some 30 samples were included in the TCR-sequenced set, comprising around 20 Ad26.COV2.S vaccine recipients, 5 placebo recipients and 8 SARS-CoV-2 convalescent individuals. Participants in the trial were split at random into five groups of five each, receiving low-dose or high-dose Ad26.COV2.S once or twice, or else placebo on both occasions. Investigators did not know the trial group allocation while performing experiments and assessing outcomes. The full study reports these points: Vaccine and placebo recipients had similar non-spike TCR breadth, a finding consistent with the vaccine containing only spike. It was noted by the authors that total T cell responses may have been underestimated by the TCR breadth and depth analyses. Higher spike-specific TCR breadth was observed in Ad26.COV2.S recipients than in placebo recipients (P = 0.0014). The study lacked the statistical power to compare responses across vaccine doses or regimens. After vaccination, spike-specific CD8+ and CD4+ T cell responses were reported to show substantial breadth.

Read against the paper, the sample's treatment or condition label means: approximately 18 received Ad26.COV2.S at low or high dose, single or two shots; several received placebo; per-sample allocation not given. Repertoires of vaccine and placebo recipients were sequenced from samples taken on day 63 after the first injection. Between 29 July and 7 August 2020, Cohort 1b enrolled some 25 adults aged 18-55 years at one site in Boston, USA. Ad26.COV2.S consisted of a replication-incompetent adenovirus type 26 vector by which a prefusion-stabilized SARS-CoV-2 spike protein from the original Wuhan strain was expressed. In its sample, this clone was seen once. Its antigen specificity is not known. The record has no base qualities; no much larger clone is one base away. TCRbeta CDR3 regions were sequenced with the immunoSEQ Assay. After extraction, genomic DNA underwent amplification by bias-controlled multiplex PCR, followed by high-throughput sequencing. In the authors' own workflow: To quantify the absolute abundance of every unique TCRbeta CDR3 region, sequences were collapsed and filtered. Usable DNA was measured by amplifying reference genes present in all nucleated cells, and TCRbeta template counts were normalized to that usable DNA to estimate T cell fraction. Repertoire TCRs were annotated as SARS-CoV-2-specific when V gene, CDR3 amino acid sequence and J gene were exactly matched to a known reactive TCR set. MIRA supplied the reference SARS-CoV-2 TCR set, which was filtered for enrichment in COVID-19-positive ImmuneCODE repertoires so that public or cross-reactive TCRs were removed. Based on the MIRA antigens, annotated TCRs were further analysed at the level of specific ORF or position within ORF. Depth was the summed frequency of annotated unique rearrangements, while breadth was defined as annotated unique rearrangements over total unique productive rearrangements. Two-sided Wilcoxon rank-sum tests were used to compare TCR breadth between groups. TCRdb mirrors the immuneACCESS table, restricted to in-frame sequences. Some clones are absent from its copies; in checked studies, under half trace to an unresolved V gene, and the reason for the others is unknown. V, J and clone size derive from that table, while D and trimming were established from the DNA sequence. The sample table shows hundreds of thousands of clones, and 80% to 90% are seen once. The ten largest clonotypes hold around 4.5% of the sample.

The sample here was peripheral blood, taken in a trial of Ad26.COV2.S vaccine versus placebo. This sequence originates from a person between 18 and 59 years old who received the Ad26.COV2.S COVID-19 vaccine or a placebo.

The CDR3 is CASMGGAGGYGYTF. The base sequence is TGTGCCAGCATGGGTGGGGCAGGGGGCTATGGCTACACCTTC. The rearrangement combines TRBV2 with TRBJ1-2; a stretch of 7 junction bases matches TRBD1. The CDR3 spans 14 residues, from the cysteine through the phenylalanine. CDR3 DNA only is kept here, 42 bases in frame from base 1. CDR1 and CDR2, looked up from the germline V gene, are SNHLY and FYNNEI. V has 7 bases trimmed and J has 4 bases trimmed; junction bases matching no gene number 9.